The 3 T cell receptor beta chains presented below share a single source sample, sequenced in a study of blood T cell repertoires in COVID-19. TCRdb's copy holds only in-frame clones and misses some; the assay was immunoSEQ multiplex PCR. The sample carries 300,000 or so clones, 90% recorded once. Sample: PBMCs or T cells enriched from blood (not recorded which). These receptors all stem from a man in his 60s who had recovered from COVID-19.

This clone was recorded once. The V call is TRBV7-9, the J call TRBJ1-2, with D maybe TRBD1 (5 bases). The V end was cut by 2 bases, the J end by 5 bases, with 15 bases between. This CDR3 contains 15 residues. Germline CDR1 SEHNR, CDR2 FQNEAQ (reference sequence). In nucleotides, the CDR3 is TGTGCCAGCAGCTTAAGTCCCACCCCAGGGTATGGCTACACCTTC. Protein sequence: CASSLSPTPGYGYTF.

This chain uses TRBV5-1 with TRBJ2-1, with 8 positions matching TRBD2. J was trimmed by 7 bases and V by 0 bases; bases with no gene match: 6. CDR3 length: 15 amino acids. Germline V gene sequence: CDR1 SGHRS, CDR2 YFSETQ. The CDR3 DNA sequence: TGCGCCAGCAGCTTGGGTAGCGGGACCTCTAATGAGCAGTTCTTC. Its protein is CASSLGSGTSNEQFF.

V and J are TRBV18 and TRBJ1-1, with 12 positions matching TRBD1. Germline lookup yields CDR1 KGHSH and CDR2 LQKENI. V dropped 4 bases and J dropped 0; count of bases not matched to a gene: 3. This CDR3 is 16 amino acids long. The CDR3 DNA follows: TGTGCCAGCTCACTAGGGACAGGGGGCTTGAACACTGAAGCTTTCTTT. Residues: CASSLGTGGLNTEAFF.